The 12 T cell receptor beta chains below come from one sample, sequenced in a study of T cell responses to AZD1222 COVID-19 vaccine. The table came from immunoSEQ multiplex PCR; TCRdb's copy has only in-frame clones and leaves some out. The data show about 120,000 clones, approximately 90% seen once. This sample comprised peripheral blood, obtained 28 days after the second AZD1222 dose. These receptor sequences come from an adult who received the AZD1222 COVID-19 vaccine.

The rearrangement joins TRBV30 to TRBJ1-3; D gene ambiguous. Trimming stripped 2 bases from V and 0 bases from J, with 17 bases between. Germline CDR1 and CDR2: GTSNPN and SVGIG (reference sequence). The CDR3 covers 17 residues. The CDR3 loop reads CAWSPLTALSSGNTIYF. The CDR3 nucleotides are TGTGCCTGGAGTCCCCTTACCGCCCTTTCCTCTGGAAACACCATATATTTT.

V and J are TRBV6-2 or TRBV6-3 and TRBJ1-2; D is possibly TRBD1 (5 bases). Germline V gene lookup returns CDR1 MNHEY and CDR2 SVGEGT. Deletions cut 4 bases from V and 2 bases from J, with 17 bases between. CDR3 length equals 16 residues. The CDR3 loop reads CASSSRNKGVNYGYTF. CDR3 coding DNA: TGTGCCAGCAGTTCCAGAAACAAAGGGGTAAACTATGGCTACACCTTC.

The chain employs TRBV12-3 or TRBV12-4 and TRBJ1-6, with no clear D. V lost 8 bases, J lost 8 bases, and 10 bases lay in between. This CDR3 is 12 amino acids long. CDR3 residues: CASGRGDSPLHF. CDR3 DNA sequence: TGTGCCAGCGGCCGCGGGGATTCACCCCTCCACTTT.

V usage is TRBV3-1 (or the pseudogene TRBV3-2) and J usage is TRBJ1-1, with D perhaps TRBD1 (5 bases). V was shortened by 6 bases and J by 10 bases, with 15 bases between the two germline ends. The V gene's germline CDR1 is LGHDT and CDR2 YNNKEL (reference sequence). The CDR3 is made up of 12 amino acids. The CDR3 sequence is CASRGTGYRAFF. As DNA, the CDR3 is TGTGCCAGCAGGGGGACCGGGTACCGAGCTTTCTTT.

The CDR3: CASSLLGSPYGYTF. DNA of the CDR3: TGTGCCAGCAGCCTTCTCGGGTCTCCTTATGGCTACACCTTC. This chain connects TRBV3-1 (or the pseudogene TRBV3-2) to TRBJ1-2; D is unclear. The CDR3 is 14 residues long. CDR1 and CDR2 from the germline V gene are LGHDT and YNNKEL (reference sequence). V was cut by 4 bases and J by 5 bases, with 14 bases left in between.

The genes are TRBV3-1 (or the pseudogene TRBV3-2) and TRBJ1-2; TRBD1 aligns across 7 bases. The CDR3 consists of 14 residues. Germline V gene sequence: CDR1 LGHDT, CDR2 YNNKEL (reference sequence). Trimming at V came to 6 bases and at J to 0 bases, leaving 4 bases not matched to a gene. CDR3: CASRPGGANYGYTF. CDR3 DNA sequence: TGTGCCAGCAGGCCAGGGGGGGCTAACTATGGCTACACCTTC.

The V call is TRBV5-4, the J call TRBJ2-1; D gene unclear. CDR3 length: 15 residues. V was clipped by 0 bases and J by 1 base, with 8 bases between them. Looked up from germline, CDR1 is SGHNT and CDR2 is YYREEE (reference sequence). CDR3 nucleotides: TGTGCCAGCAGCTTGGATGGTTCGTCCTACAATGAGCAGTTCTTC. Encoded protein: CASSLDGSSYNEQFF. Full variable domain (outside the CDR3, taken from reference TRBV5-4 and TRBJ2-1): ETGVTQSPTHLIKTRGQQVTLRCSSQSGHNTVSWYQQALGQGPQFIFQYYREEENGRGNFPPRFSGLQFPNYSSELNVNALELDDSALYLCASSLDGSSYNEQFFGPGTRLTVL.

The chain carries TRBV18 and TRBJ2-6, with D maybe TRBD1 (6 bases). Germline V gene data show CDR1 as KGHSH and CDR2 as LQKENI. V lost 6 bases and J lost 0, with 15 bases in between. This CDR3 has 17 residues. CDR3 region: CASSLHRASSGANVLTF. CDR3 in DNA: TGTGCCAGCTCCCTTCACAGGGCTAGCTCTGGGGCCAACGTCCTGACTTTC.

V and J are TRBV7-2 and TRBJ2-7; 8 bases align to TRBD2. The J segment lost 2 bases and the V segment lost 2 bases, leaving 8 bases of the junction unmatched. The CDR3 has 16 residues. CDR1 is SGHTA, CDR2 FQGNSA, per germline. CDR3: CASSLRSGSGTYEQYF. CDR3 nucleotides: TGTGCCAGCAGCTTAAGGAGCGGGAGTGGCACCTACGAGCAGTACTTC.

The V gene is TRBV6-5, the J gene TRBJ1-5; D is possibly TRBD1 (6 bases). Germline assignment: CDR1 MNHEY and CDR2 SVGAGI. The CDR3 is made up of 16 amino acids. Trimming took 4 bases from V and 7 from J, leaving 20 bases between them. In DNA form, the CDR3 reads TGTGCCAGCAGTTCAGGGGCAGCCCCTCAAGGGCAGCCCCAGCATTTT. Translating it yields CASSSGAAPQGQPQHF.

This chain's CDR3 is CASSTGTPYEQYF. In nucleotides, the CDR3 is TGTGCCAGCAGCACCGGGACACCCTACGAGCAGTACTTC. This rearrangement joins TRBV7-9 to TRBJ2-7; D is possibly TRBD1 (6 bases). Trimming removed 5 bases at V and 2 bases at J, with 10 bases between. This CDR3 has 13 amino acids. CDR1 and CDR2 from the germline V gene are SEHNR and FQNEAQ (reference sequence).

The chain employs TRBV19 and TRBJ1-5; maybe TRBD1 (6 bases). This CDR3 is built from 13 residues. Trimming shortened V by 6 bases and J by 6 bases, and 12 bases separated the two germline ends. The germline CDR1 and CDR2 sequences are LNHDA and SQIVND (reference sequence). The chain's CDR3 is CASRGGGGQPQHF. The CDR3 nucleotides read TGTGCCAGTAGAGGCGGGGGCGGTCAGCCCCAGCATTTT.